This is a list of T cell receptor beta chains from one sample in a study of T cells in Graves' hyperthyroidism and ophthalmopathy. TCRdb re-called the multiplex PCR reads with MiXCR, one entry per CDR3 protein. The sample has 400,000 or so distinct CDR3 sequences, roughly 15% seen once. Sequences were obtained from blood. The source of these receptors is a woman in her 30s with Graves' ophthalmopathy. The CDR3 runs from the conserved cysteine through the conserved F or W. A D gene is named only where the DNA matches it firmly. The size field is filled for only some rows; it gives once, few, many or a size class.

>TRBV30|TRBJ2-3|-|many
CAWSVGGWDTQYF
TGTGCCTGGAGTGTAGGGGGTTGGGATACGCAGTATTTT
>TRBV14|TRBJ1-1|TRBD1|few
CASSQIPIDRAPTEAFF
TGTGCCAGCAGCCAGATTCCCATTGACAGGGCCCCTACTGAAGCTTTCTTT
>TRBV7-6|TRBJ2-1|-|many
CASSSTLGEQFF
TGTGCCAGCAGCTCTACATTGGGCGAGCAGTTCTTC
>TRBV11-2|TRBJ1-4|-|many
CASSLGFATNEKLFF
TGTGCCAGCAGCTTAGGCTTTGCAACTAATGAAAAACTGTTTTTT
>TRBV4-2|TRBJ2-3|-|few
CASSQAGSGADTQYF
TGTGCCAGCAGCCAAGCAGGGTCAGGAGCAGATACGCAGTATTTT
>TRBV19|TRBJ2-1|-|few
CASSGGGSLAYNEQFF
TGTGCCAGTAGTGGAGGGGGCTCCCTCGCCTACAATGAGCAGTTCTTC
>TRBV3-1|TRBJ1-1|-|many
CASSPGIFRNTEAFF
TGTGCCAGCAGCCCAGGCATTTTCAGGAACACTGAAGCTTTCTTT
>TRBV7-9|TRBJ2-3|TRBD2|many
CASSDPLAGGTDTQYF
TGTGCCAGCAGCGATCCCCTAGCGGGGGGCACAGATACGCAGTATTTT
>TRBV5-1|TRBJ2-2|-|many
CASSLVGTGELFF
TGTGCCAGCAGTTTAGTTGGTACCGGGGAGCTGTTTTTT
>TRBV27|TRBJ1-1|TRBD1|many
CASSDRGRAFF
TGTGCCAGCAGTGACAGGGGGCGAGCTTTCTTT
>TRBV12-3/TRBV12-4|TRBJ2-1|-|many
CASSLGLSSYNEQFF
TGTGCCAGCAGTTTAGGGCTGAGCTCCTACAATGAGCAGTTCTTC
>TRBV6-1|TRBJ1-5|-|-
CASSVRGFGNQPQHF
TGTGCCAGCAGTGTGCGAGGTTTCGGCAATCAGCCCCAGCATTTT
>TRBV30|TRBJ1-1|-|few
CAWNWETEAFF
TGTGCCTGGAATTGGGAGACTGAAGCTTTCTTT
>TRBV12-3/TRBV12-4|TRBJ2-1|TRBD2|many
CASSLVAGGFEQFF
TGTGCCAGCAGTTTGGTGGCGGGGGGTTTTGAGCAGTTCTTC
>TRBV30|TRBJ2-7|-|few
CAWSVEGAHYEQYF
TGTGCCTGGAGTGTAGAAGGGGCTCACTACGAGCAGTACTTC
>TRBV20-1|TRBJ2-5|TRBD1|many
CSARGTGIGETQYF
TGCAGTGCTAGGGGGACAGGGATAGGAGAGACCCAGTACTTC
>TRBV12-3/TRBV12-4|TRBJ1-4|-|many
CASSAGGSRVEKLFF
TGTGCCAGCAGTGCGGGGGGTTCGAGGGTTGAAAAACTGTTTTTT
>TRBV4-2|TRBJ1-4|TRBD1|-
CASSQGLGQGNEKLFF
TGTGCCAGCAGCCAAGGCCTGGGACAGGGGAATGAAAAACTGTTTTTT
>TRBV5-8|TRBJ1-1|TRBD1|many
CASSSDSRDSTEAFF
TGTGCCAGCAGCTCCGACTCCCGGGACAGCACTGAAGCTTTCTTT
>TRBV12-3/TRBV12-4|TRBJ1-5|-|once
CASSLKQGWRNQPQHF
TGTGCCAGCAGTTTAAAACAGGGTTGGCGCAATCAGCCCCAGCATTTT
>TRBV9|TRBJ1-1|-|once
CASTQGVGRGNTEAFF
TGTGCCAGCACCCAAGGGGTTGGGCGGGGGAACACTGAAGCTTTCTTT
>TRBV29-1|TRBJ2-7|-|-
CSVELSANTYEQYF
TGCAGCGTTGAACTGTCAGCTAATACCTACGAGCAGTACTTC
>TRBV28|TRBJ1-1|TRBD1|-
CASSRISGQGALGAFF
TGTGCCAGCAGTAGAATTAGTGGACAGGGGGCCCTGGGGGCTTTCTTT
>TRBV11-2|TRBJ2-3|-|-
CASTLYSTDTQYF
TGTGCCAGCACCCTCTATAGCACAGATACGCAGTATTTT
>TRBV4-2|TRBJ2-5|-|-
CASSLPGTPMSQYF
TGTGCCAGCAGCCTTCCCGGGACTCCCATGTCCCAGTACTTC
>TRBV28|TRBJ2-3|TRBD1|-
CASSFPGAGGRTDTQYF
TGTGCCAGCAGCTTCCCCGGGGCAGGGGGCCGCACAGATACGCAGTATTTT
>TRBV3-1|TRBJ2-3|TRBD2|many
CASSQDGLAGTTQYF
TGTGCCAGCAGCCAAGATGGCCTAGCGGGTACGACGCAGTATTTT
>TRBV6-1|TRBJ2-7|TRBD1|many
CASKPDPGQGFYEQYF
TGTGCCAGCAAACCTGACCCGGGACAGGGGTTCTACGAGCAGTACTTC